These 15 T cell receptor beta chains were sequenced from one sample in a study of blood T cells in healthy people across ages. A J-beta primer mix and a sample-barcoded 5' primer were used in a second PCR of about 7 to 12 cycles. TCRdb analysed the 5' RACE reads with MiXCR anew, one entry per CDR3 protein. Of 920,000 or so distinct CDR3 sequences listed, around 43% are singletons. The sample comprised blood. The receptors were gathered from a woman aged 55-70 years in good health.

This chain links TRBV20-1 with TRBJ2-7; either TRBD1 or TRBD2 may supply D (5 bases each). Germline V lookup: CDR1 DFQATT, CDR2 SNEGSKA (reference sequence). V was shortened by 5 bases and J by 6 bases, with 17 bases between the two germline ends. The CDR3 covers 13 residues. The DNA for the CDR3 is TGCAGTGCTCCGAGGGGTCAGTGGGGCGAGCAGTACTTC. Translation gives CSAPRGQWGEQYF.

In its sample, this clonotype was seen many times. CDR3 DNA: TGCAGTGCTAGTGAGGCCAGCTTCTATGGCTACACCTTC. Its protein product is CSASEASFYGYTF. V gene TRBV20-1 combines with J gene TRBJ1-2, with D hard to call. Germline lookup yields CDR1 DFQATT and CDR2 SNEGSKA (reference sequence). CDR3 length: 13 amino acids. The V and J ends lost 3 bases and 4 bases respectively, with 12 bases between them.

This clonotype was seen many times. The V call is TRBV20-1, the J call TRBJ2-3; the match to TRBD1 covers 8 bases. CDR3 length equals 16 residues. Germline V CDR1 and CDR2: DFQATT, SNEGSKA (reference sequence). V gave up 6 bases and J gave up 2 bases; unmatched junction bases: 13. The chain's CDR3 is CSAPPTGVGYTDTQYF. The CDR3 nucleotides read TGCAGTGCGCCTCCGACAGGGGTGGGGTACACAGATACGCAGTATTTT.

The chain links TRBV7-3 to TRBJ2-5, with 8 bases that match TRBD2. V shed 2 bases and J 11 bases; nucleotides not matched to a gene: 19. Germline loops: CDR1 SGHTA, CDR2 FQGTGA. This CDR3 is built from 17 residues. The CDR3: CASSLPPGLGIYNEQYF. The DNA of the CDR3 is TGTGCCAGCAGCTTACCTCCGGGACTAGGTATATACAATGAGCAGTACTTC.

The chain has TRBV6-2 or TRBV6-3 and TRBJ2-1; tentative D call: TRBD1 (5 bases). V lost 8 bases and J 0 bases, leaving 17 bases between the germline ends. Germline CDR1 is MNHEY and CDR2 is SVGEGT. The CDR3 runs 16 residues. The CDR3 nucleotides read TGTGCCAGCGACTCCGCAGGGCACAGCTCCTACAATGAGCAGTTCTTC. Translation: CASDSAGHSSYNEQFF.

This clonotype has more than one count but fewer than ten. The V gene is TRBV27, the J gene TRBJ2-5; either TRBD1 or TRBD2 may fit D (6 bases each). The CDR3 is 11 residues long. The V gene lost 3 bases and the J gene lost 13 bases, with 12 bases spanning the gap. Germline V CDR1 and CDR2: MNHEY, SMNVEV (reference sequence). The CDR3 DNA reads TGTGCCAGCAGTTTCGGGGGACACTGGTACTTC. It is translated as CASSFGGHWYF.

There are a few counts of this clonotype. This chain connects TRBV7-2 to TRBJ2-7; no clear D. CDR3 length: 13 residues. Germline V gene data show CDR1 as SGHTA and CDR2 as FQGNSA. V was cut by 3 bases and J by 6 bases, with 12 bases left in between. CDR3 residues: CASSFGEWGEQYF. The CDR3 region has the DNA TGTGCCAGCAGCTTTGGTGAATGGGGCGAGCAGTACTTC.

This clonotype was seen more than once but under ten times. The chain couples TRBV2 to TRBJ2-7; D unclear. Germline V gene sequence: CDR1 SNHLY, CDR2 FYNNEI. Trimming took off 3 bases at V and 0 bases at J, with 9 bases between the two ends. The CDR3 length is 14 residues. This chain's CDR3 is CASSDLSSSYEQYF. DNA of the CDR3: TGTGCCAGCAGTGACTTATCTAGCTCCTACGAGCAGTACTTC.

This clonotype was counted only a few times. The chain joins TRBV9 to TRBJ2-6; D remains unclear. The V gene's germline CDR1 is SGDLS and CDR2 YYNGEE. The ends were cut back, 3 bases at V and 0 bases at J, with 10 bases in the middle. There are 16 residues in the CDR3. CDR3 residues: CASSESTSSGANVLTF. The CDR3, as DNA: TGTGCCAGCAGCGAGAGTACAAGCTCTGGGGCCAACGTCCTGACTTTC. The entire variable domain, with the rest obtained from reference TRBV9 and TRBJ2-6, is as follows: DSGVTQTPKHLITATGQRVTLRCSPRSGDLSVYWYQQSLDQGLQFLIQYYNGEERAKGNILERFSAQQFPDLHSELNLSSLELGDSALYFCASSESTSSGANVLTFGAGSRLTVL.

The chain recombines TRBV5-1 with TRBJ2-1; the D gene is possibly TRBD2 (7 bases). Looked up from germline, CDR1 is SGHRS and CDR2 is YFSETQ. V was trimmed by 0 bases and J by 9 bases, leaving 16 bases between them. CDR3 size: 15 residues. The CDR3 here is CASSLEGGGRFEQFF. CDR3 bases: TGCGCCAGCAGCTTGGAAGGGGGGGGACGTTTTGAGCAGTTCTTC.

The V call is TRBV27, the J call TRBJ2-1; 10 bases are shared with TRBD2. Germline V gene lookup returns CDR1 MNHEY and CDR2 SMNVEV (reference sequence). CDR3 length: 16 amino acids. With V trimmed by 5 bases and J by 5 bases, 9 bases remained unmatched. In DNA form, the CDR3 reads TGTGCCAGCAGTCCCACTCGGACTAGCGGAAACAATGAGCAGTTCTTC. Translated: CASSPTRTSGNNEQFF.

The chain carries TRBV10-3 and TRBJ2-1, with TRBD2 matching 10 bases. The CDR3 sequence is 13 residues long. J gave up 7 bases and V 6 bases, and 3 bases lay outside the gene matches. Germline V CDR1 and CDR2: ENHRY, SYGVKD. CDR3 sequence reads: CAIRGLARNEQFF. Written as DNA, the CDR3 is TGTGCCATCAGGGGACTAGCGAGGAATGAGCAGTTCTTC.

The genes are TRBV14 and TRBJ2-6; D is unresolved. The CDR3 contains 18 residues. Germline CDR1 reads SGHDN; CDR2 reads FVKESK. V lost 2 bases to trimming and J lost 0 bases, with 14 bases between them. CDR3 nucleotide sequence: TGTGCCAGCAGCCAACGCCGTGGCAGCTACTCTGGGGCCAACGTCCTGACTTTC. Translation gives CASSQRRGSYSGANVLTF.

The CDR3 protein is CASIPTGSPSGEQFF. The CDR3 bases are TGTGCCAGCATACCTACAGGGTCCCCCTCTGGGGAGCAGTTCTTC. V usage is TRBV12-3 or TRBV12-4 and J usage is TRBJ2-1; D perhaps matches TRBD1 (6 bases). The CDR3 loop spans 15 amino acids. The V end lost 7 bases, the J end lost 10 bases, and 23 bases lay between the germline ends.

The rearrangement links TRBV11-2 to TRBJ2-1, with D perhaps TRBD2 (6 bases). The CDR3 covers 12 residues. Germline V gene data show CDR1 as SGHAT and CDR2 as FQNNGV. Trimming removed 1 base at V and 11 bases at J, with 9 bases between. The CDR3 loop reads CASSLVRDKQFF. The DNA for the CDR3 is TGTGCCAGCAGCTTAGTGCGGGATAAGCAGTTCTTC.